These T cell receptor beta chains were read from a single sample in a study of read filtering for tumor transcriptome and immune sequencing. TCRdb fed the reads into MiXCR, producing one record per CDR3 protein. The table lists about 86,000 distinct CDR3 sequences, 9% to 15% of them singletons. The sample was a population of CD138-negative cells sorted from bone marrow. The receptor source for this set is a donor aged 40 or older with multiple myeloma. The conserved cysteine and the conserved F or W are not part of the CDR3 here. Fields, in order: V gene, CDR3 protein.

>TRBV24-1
ATSDGTTGF
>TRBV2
ASRAGTSGAISYNEQF
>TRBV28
ASSLFSGGNEQY
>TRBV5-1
ASQDTQGQQY
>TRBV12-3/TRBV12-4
ASSLTQESLYGYT
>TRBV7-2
ASSPPGTSGRVEQY
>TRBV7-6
ASSSPGGRETQY
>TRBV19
ASSRGGRGKQETQY
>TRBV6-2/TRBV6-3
ASSRDSGNTIY
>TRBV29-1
SVAPYNEQF
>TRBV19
ASSTDNGQS
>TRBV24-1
ATGPTGDNQPQH
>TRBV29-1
SVSAGYNEQF
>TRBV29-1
SVDLGSTDTQY
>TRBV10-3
AISYRGMNTEAF
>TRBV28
ASGPAGAIDEQF
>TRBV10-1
ASSRDPTGELF
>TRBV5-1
ASSPRDIPTGNTEAF
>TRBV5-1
ASSLGGDDTEAF